This TCR beta chain was recorded in a study of long-term antiretroviral therapy in people with HIV. The libraries were made with immunoSEQ v3.0 at survey level. Profiled with immunoSEQ multiplex PCR; TCRdb holds only in-frame clones, not every one. The data hold 24,000 or so clones, with 75% to 90% observed a single time. The CDR3 has 15 residues. Trimming removed 1 base from V and 0 bases from J; junction bases left unmatched: 3. Germline lookup yields CDR1 LGHNT and CDR2 FRNRAP. Sample: unsorted PBMCs, taken 2.3 years after starting antiretroviral therapy. This TCR derives from a man aged 35-49 years with HIV. This rearrangement joins TRBV12-5 to TRBJ2-7, with TRBD1 matching 7 bases. The CDR3 coding sequence is TGTGCTAGTGGTTTGGGGGACAGTCGCTCCTACGAGCAGTACTTC. It specifies CASGLGDSRSYEQYF.